These T cell receptor beta chains were read from a single sample in a study of T cell responses to AZD1222 COVID-19 vaccine. Here immunoSEQ multiplex PCR was the method, and the copy in TCRdb shows in-frame clones only, minus some. Here the sample spans about 160,000 clones, around nine tenths being singletons. This specimen was peripheral blood, taken 28 days after the second AZD1222 dose. The receptor set was obtained from an adult who received the AZD1222 COVID-19 vaccine. Both conserved end residues are part of each CDR3. The D gene is left open where the match is weak. A clone size is listed for some rows: how often the clone was seen (once, few, many), or a class if it is expanded.

D: .
V: TRBV6-4
size: .
J: TRBJ1-6
length: 13
CDR3: CASAGSTNSPLHF
DNA: TGTGCCAGCGCCGGCAGTACTAATTCACCCCTCCACTTT

D: TRBD1
V: TRBV7-9
size: .
J: TRBJ2-1
length: 15
CDR3: CASSLPGQGVNEQFF
DNA: TGTGCCAGCAGCCTACCGGGACAGGGGGTAAATGAGCAGTTCTTC

D: .
V: TRBV5-4
size: .
J: TRBJ1-2
length: 13
CDR3: CASSKPRDYGYTF
DNA: TGTGCCAGCAGCAAACCCAGGGACTATGGCTACACCTTC

D: .
V: TRBV29-1
size: .
J: TRBJ2-5
length: 18
CDR3: CSVEGWSRGPKTQETQYF
DNA: TGCAGCGTTGAAGGGTGGTCCCGGGGGCCCAAAACCCAAGAGACCCAGTACTTC

D: .
V: TRBV7-3
size: once
J: TRBJ1-5
length: 13
CDR3: CASSGTSGTPQHF
DNA: TGTGCCAGCTCCGGGACCTCTGGTACGCCCCAGCATTTT

D: .
V: TRBV12-5
size: few
J: TRBJ1-1
length: 15
CDR3: CASGYITGSDTEAFF
DNA: TGTGCTAGTGGTTACATTACAGGGTCGGACACTGAAGCTTTCTTT

D: TRBD1
V: TRBV7-9
size: .
J: TRBJ1-4
length: 18
CDR3: CASSFSQGGLFFNEKLFF
DNA: TGTGCCAGCAGCTTCTCCCAAGGGGGCCTCTTCTTCAATGAAAAACTGTTTTTT

D: .
V: TRBV4-1
size: .
J: TRBJ1-1
length: 14
CDR3: CASSQDEGWDEAFF
DNA: TGCGCCAGCAGCCAAGATGAGGGGTGGGATGAAGCTTTCTTT

D: .
V: TRBV5-6
size: .
J: TRBJ1-5
length: 16
CDR3: CASSRQGGGPNQPQHF
DNA: TGTGCCAGCAGCCGCCAAGGCGGTGGACCAAATCAGCCCCAGCATTTT

D: TRBD1
V: TRBV28
size: few
J: TRBJ1-1
length: 13
CDR3: CASSTGGNTEAFF
DNA: TGTGCCAGCAGTACAGGGGGGAACACTGAAGCTTTCTTT

D: .
V: TRBV24-1
size: once
J: TRBJ1-1
length: 14
CDR3: CATSEEGPGTEAFF
DNA: TGTGCCACCAGTGAGGAGGGCCCCGGCACTGAAGCTTTCTTT

D: .
V: TRBV11-2
size: .
J: TRBJ1-3
length: 12
CDR3: CASSSTGNTIYF
DNA: TGTGCCAGCAGCTCGACAGGAAACACCATATATTTT

D: .
V: TRBV4-3
size: .
J: TRBJ1-2
length: 15
CDR3: CASSQDRWGAGGYTF
DNA: TGCGCCAGCAGCCAAGATCGGTGGGGGGCTGGGGGCTACACCTTC

D: TRBD1
V: TRBV18
size: .
J: TRBJ1-5
length: 18
CDR3: CASSPPNAGQGLGQPQHF
DNA: TGTGCCAGCTCACCCCCTAACGCCGGACAGGGTCTAGGTCAGCCCCAGCATTTT

D: .
V: TRBV3-1/TRBV3-2
size: .
J: TRBJ1-5
length: 12
CDR3: CASSPLGQPQHF
DNA: TGTGCCAGCAGTCCTTTGGGCCAGCCCCAGCATTTT

D: .
V: TRBV12-3/TRBV12-4
size: .
J: TRBJ1-2
length: 13
CDR3: CATGGDLADGYTF
DNA: TGTGCAACCGGGGGGGATTTGGCGGATGGCTACACCTTC

D: .
V: TRBV7-6
size: once
J: TRBJ1-1
length: 12
CDR3: CASSSLGTEAFF
DNA: TGTGCCAGCAGCTCACTGGGCACTGAAGCTTTCTTT

D: .
V: TRBV18
size: .
J: TRBJ2-6
length: 17
CDR3: CASSPWGGGSGANVLTF
DNA: TGTGCCAGCTCACCATGGGGAGGAGGGTCTGGGGCCAACGTCCTGACTTTC

D: .
V: TRBV19
size: .
J: TRBJ1-1
length: 16
CDR3: CASSIGAGRENTEAFF
DNA: TGTGCCAGTAGTATCGGTGCAGGGCGGGAGAACACTGAAGCTTTCTTT

D: .
V: TRBV10-3
size: .
J: TRBJ2-7
length: 14
CDR3: CAISASTASYEQYF
DNA: TGTGCCATCAGCGCTAGCACAGCCTCCTACGAGCAGTACTTC

D: TRBD1
V: TRBV6-5
size: .
J: TRBJ1-3
length: 14
CDR3: CAVRDSHSGNTIYF
DNA: TGTGCCGTCCGGGACAGCCACTCTGGAAACACCATATATTTT

D: .
V: TRBV7-2
size: .
J: TRBJ2-6
length: 15
CDR3: CASRPQPSGANVLTF
DNA: TGTGCCAGCAGACCACAGCCCTCTGGGGCCAACGTCCTGACTTTC

D: .
V: TRBV3-1/TRBV3-2
size: .
J: TRBJ2-7
length: 13
CDR3: CASSQGVTYEQYF
DNA: TGTGCCAGCAGCCAAGGGGTCACCTACGAGCAGTACTTC